These 20 T cell receptor beta chains share one sample of origin, sequenced in a study of blood T cell repertoires in COVID-19. The data were produced by immunoSEQ multiplex PCR, yet TCRdb's version contains in-frame clones alone and is incomplete. Here the sample spans around 180,000 clones, about four fifths being singletons. The sequenced sample was peripheral blood. All receptors come from a woman aged 80 or over with COVID-19, enrolled during active disease.

This chain uses TRBV30 with TRBJ2-3; the match to TRBD2 covers 11 bases. This CDR3 spans 16 amino acids. V was clipped by 0 bases and J by 0 bases; unmatched bases: 2. The germline V gene encodes CDR1 GTSNPN and CDR2 SVGIG (reference sequence). CDR3 coding DNA: TGTGCCTGGAGTGTGAGACTAGCGGGGAGCACAGATACGCAGTATTTT. It codes for CAWSVRLAGSTDTQYF. Complete variable domain (other parts from reference TRBV30 and TRBJ2-3): SQTIHQWPATLVQPVGSPLSLECTVEGTSNPNLYWYRQAAGRGLQLLFYSVGIGQISSEVPQNLSASRPQDRQFILSSKKLLLSDSGFYLCAWSVRLAGSTDTQYFGPGTRLTVL.

This clone has a handful of counts. A read error may account for a junction end that differs from germline. The chain carries TRBV5-1 and TRBJ2-5; no clear D. The CDR3 covers 15 residues. Germline V gives CDR1 SGHRS, CDR2 YFSETQ. The CDR3 protein is CASRLDHLRVETQYF. The CDR3 DNA reads as TGCGCCAGCAGGTTGGACCACCTACGGGTAGAGACCCAGTACTTC.

V usage is TRBV6-5 and J usage is TRBJ1-5; 9 bases map to TRBD1. The germline V gene encodes CDR1 MNHEY and CDR2 SVGAGI. This CDR3 is built from 15 residues. With V trimmed by 4 bases and J by 3 bases, 4 bases remained unmatched. CDR3 coding DNA: TGTGCCAGCAGTTTCGGGACAGGGAACAATCAGCCCCAGCATTTT. Amino acid sequence: CASSFGTGNNQPQHF.

V usage is TRBV28 and J usage is TRBJ1-2; D not resolved. Germline CDR1 and CDR2: MDHEN and SYDVKM. The CDR3 consists of 14 residues. Trimming took off 5 bases at V and 4 bases at J, with 14 bases between the two ends. The chain's CDR3 is CASSRRSRGYGYTF. The CDR3 region has the DNA TGTGCCAGCAGTCGTCGGTCACGCGGCTATGGCTACACCTTC.

The chain links TRBV6-5 to TRBJ2-5; possible D gene TRBD1, 7 bases. Deletions cut 4 bases from V and 4 bases from J, with 16 bases between. This CDR3 has 15 residues. The germline V gene encodes CDR1 MNHEY and CDR2 SVGAGI. CDR3 nucleotide sequence: TGTGCCAGCAGTTTGGCAGGCCAGGGGGGAGAGACCCAGTACTTC. It yields the protein CASSLAGQGGETQYF.

This clone was detected a few times. V is TRBV5-5 and J is TRBJ1-2, with D perhaps TRBD1 (6 bases). CDR3 length equals 12 residues. The germline V and J ends were trimmed by 4 bases and 6 bases, with 10 bases remaining between them. Germline CDR1 reads SGHKS; CDR2 reads YYEKEE (reference sequence). The CDR3 DNA is TGTGCCAGCAGCCTAGGGGGGGATGGCTACACCTTC. Translating gives CASSLGGDGYTF. Drawing the rest from reference TRBV5-5 and TRBJ1-2, the complete variable domain is DAGVTQSPTHLIKTRGQQVTLRCSPISGHKSVSWYQQVLGQGPQFIFQYYEKEERGRGNFPDRFSARQFPNYSSELNVNALLLGDSALYLCASSLGGDGYTFGSGTRLTVV.

This clone was recorded a few times. The rearrangement joins TRBV5-1 to TRBJ2-7; 8 bases are shared with TRBD1. The CDR3 has 14 residues. Germline assignment: CDR1 SGHRS and CDR2 YFSETQ. The trim removed 2 bases at V and 3 bases at J, leaving 4 bases unmatched. CDR3 sequence (DNA): TGCGCCAGCAGCTTCCAAGGACAGGGCTACGAGCAGTACTTC. Amino acid sequence: CASSFQGQGYEQYF. The variable domain in full, with the rest retrieved from reference TRBV5-1 and TRBJ2-7, is KAGVTQTPRYLIKTRGQQVTLSCSPISGHRSVSWYQQTPGQGLQFLFEYFSETQRNKGNFPGRFSGRQFSNSRSEMNVSTLELGDSALYLCASSFQGQGYEQYFGPGTRLTVT.

This clone was observed a few times. The rearrangement joins TRBV7-9 to TRBJ1-3, with D maybe TRBD1 (5 bases). Trimming shortened V by 5 bases and J by 0 bases, and 14 bases separated the two germline ends. This CDR3 is built from 16 residues. Germline lookup yields CDR1 SEHNR and CDR2 FQNEAQ (reference sequence). The CDR3 sequence is CASSPMGRLSGNTIYF. CDR3 bases: TGTGCCAGCAGCCCAATGGGGCGGCTCTCTGGAAACACCATATATTTT.

The chain joins TRBV2 to TRBJ2-3, with 12 bases fitting TRBD2. J gave up 5 bases and V 2 bases, and 5 bases lay outside the gene matches. The CDR3 contains 16 residues. CDR1 SNHLY and CDR2 FYNNEI come from the germline V gene. The CDR3 DNA reads TGTGCCAGCAGTGAATGGCTAGCGGGAGGGGTAGATACGCAGTATTTT. Translated, it gives CASSEWLAGGVDTQYF.

The V call is TRBV7-2, the J call TRBJ2-7, with TRBD2 as a possible D gene (5 bases). Trimming pared 2 bases from V and 3 bases from J, leaving 5 bases between. CDR3 size: 12 residues. Germline loops: CDR1 SGHTA, CDR2 FQGNSA. The CDR3 region is CASSLTSYEQYF. DNA of the CDR3: TGTGCCAGCAGCTTAACTAGCTACGAGCAGTACTTC. Combining the CDR3 with reference TRBV7-2 and TRBJ2-7 gives the whole variable domain GAGVSQSPSNKVTEKGKDVELRCDPISGHTALYWYRQSLGQGLEFLIYFQGNSAPDKSGLPSDRFSAERTGGSVSTLTIQRTQQEDSAVYLCASSLTSYEQYFGPGTRLTVT.

The gene calls are TRBV7-9 and TRBJ1-5, with 8 nucleotides matching TRBD1. Germline CDR1 SEHNR, CDR2 FQNEAQ (reference sequence). V was clipped by 5 bases and J by 3 bases; unmatched bases: 18. The CDR3 totals 19 residues. CDR3 sequence: CASSLGLQGAFRLNQPQHF. The CDR3 DNA reads as TGTGCCAGCAGCCTCGGATTGCAGGGGGCGTTTCGGCTCAATCAGCCCCAGCATTTT.

The chain has TRBV14 and TRBJ1-2, with D possibly being TRBD1 (5 bases). Germline CDR1 and CDR2: SGHDN and FVKESK. Trimming left V 1 base short and J 8 bases short, with 17 bases between. The CDR3 is 15 residues long. Written as DNA, the CDR3 is TGTGCCAGCAGCCAAGTGATGGGCACAGGAGTCGGCTACACCTTC. Amino acids: CASSQVMGTGVGYTF. Based on the CDR3 plus reference TRBV14 and TRBJ1-2, the full variable domain is EAGVTQFPSHSVIEKGQTVTLRCDPISGHDNLYWYRRVMGKEIKFLLHFVKESKQDESGMPNNRFLAERTGGTYSTLKVQPAELEDSGVYFCASSQVMGTGVGYTFGSGTRLTVV.

Only one count was recorded for this clone. J is TRBJ1-2 and V is TRBV3-1 (or the pseudogene TRBV3-2); 10 bases line up with TRBD1. Trimming at V came to 0 bases and at J to 4 bases, leaving 2 bases not matched to a gene. The CDR3 spans 15 residues. The germline CDR1 and CDR2 sequences are LGHDT and YNNKEL (reference sequence). In DNA form, the CDR3 reads TGTGCCAGCAGCCAAGACTGGGACAGGGGCTATGGCTACACCTTC. Its protein product is CASSQDWDRGYGYTF.

The genes are TRBV4-2 and TRBJ2-7; 16 nucleotides align to TRBD2. CDR1 LGHNA and CDR2 YNFKEQ come from the germline V gene. V was clipped by 0 bases and J by 4 bases; unmatched bases: 6. The CDR3 has 18 residues. This CDR3 reads CASSQDPGLAGGPYEQYF. The CDR3 DNA is TGTGCCAGCAGCCAAGATCCGGGACTAGCGGGGGGGCCTTACGAGCAGTACTTC.

The CDR3 loop reads CASSLWQGEAFF. The DNA for the CDR3 is TGTGCCAGCAGCTTATGGCAGGGAGAAGCTTTCTTT. This chain links TRBV11-3 with TRBJ1-1, with D possibly matching TRBD1 (5 bases). This CDR3 is built from 12 residues. V gave up 2 bases and J gave up 8 bases, with 9 bases separating them. The V gene's germline CDR1 is SGHNT and CDR2 YENEEA.

This clone was detected a few times. This chain links TRBV11-2 with TRBJ2-3; 9 nucleotides line up with TRBD2. V gave up 2 bases and J gave up 2 bases; unmatched junction bases: 5. In germline, CDR1 is SGHAT, CDR2 FQNNGV. This CDR3 has 16 residues. In DNA, the CDR3 is TGTGCCAGCAGCTTACGGGGACTAGCTCCCACAGATACGCAGTATTTT. Amino acid sequence: CASSLRGLAPTDTQYF.

This chain uses TRBV5-6 with TRBJ1-6, with TRBD1 as a possible D gene (6 bases). Germline V gene data show CDR1 as SGHDT and CDR2 as YYEEEE. CDR3 size: 12 residues. Trimming left V 4 bases short and J 10 bases short, with 9 bases between. The CDR3 DNA follows: TGTGCCAGCAGCCGACAGGACTCACCCCTCCACTTT. Protein product: CASSRQDSPLHF.

The chain employs TRBV5-1 and TRBJ2-7; D unresolved. V lost 1 base to trimming and J lost 0 bases, with 8 bases between them. The CDR3 runs to 14 residues. In germline, CDR1 is SGHRS, CDR2 YFSETQ. CDR3 bases: TGCGCCAGCAGCTTGTCTTTTAGCTCCTACGAGCAGTACTTC. It is translated as CASSLSFSSYEQYF.

V usage is TRBV4-2 and J usage is TRBJ2-7; 11 bases fit TRBD2. J lost 2 bases, V lost 0 bases, and 12 bases had no gene match. CDR3 length: 19 residues. Germline lookup yields CDR1 LGHNA and CDR2 YNFKEQ. CDR3 residues: CASSQEGGGLAGGPYEQYF. CDR3 DNA: TGTGCCAGCAGCCAAGAGGGTGGTGGTCTAGCGGGAGGACCCTACGAGCAGTACTTC.

This rearrangement joins TRBV5-6 to TRBJ2-1, with TRBD2 matching 13 bases. The CDR3 length is 15 residues. Germline V lookup: CDR1 SGHDT, CDR2 YYEEEE. The V and J ends lost 4 bases and 7 bases, in that order; junction bases with no gene match: 5. The CDR3 DNA reads TGTGCCAGCAGCCTGGGACTAGCGGGATATAATGAGCAGTTCTTC. Protein sequence: CASSLGLAGYNEQFF.